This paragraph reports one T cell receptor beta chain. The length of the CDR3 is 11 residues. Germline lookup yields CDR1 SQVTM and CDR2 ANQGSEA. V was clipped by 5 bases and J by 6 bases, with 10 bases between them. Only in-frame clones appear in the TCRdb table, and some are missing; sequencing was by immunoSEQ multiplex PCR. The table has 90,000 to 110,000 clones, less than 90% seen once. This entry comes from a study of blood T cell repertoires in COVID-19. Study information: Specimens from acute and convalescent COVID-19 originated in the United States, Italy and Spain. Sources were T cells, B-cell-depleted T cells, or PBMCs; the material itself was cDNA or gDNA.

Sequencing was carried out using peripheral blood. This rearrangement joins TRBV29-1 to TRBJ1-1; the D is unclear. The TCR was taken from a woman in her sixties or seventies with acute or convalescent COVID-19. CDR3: CSVTDTPEAFF. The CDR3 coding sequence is TGCAGCGTTACCGATACACCTGAAGCTTTCTTT.